The present TCR beta chain was sequenced within a study of CD8 T cells in ankylosing spondylitis. Study-level results: Reportedly, disease-linked clones are significantly enriched in ankylosing spondylitis patients' matched synovial fluid.

Only a few counts were recorded for this clonotype. Antigen specificity is unknown. MiXCR was run by TCRdb on the 5' RACE reads, yielding one entry per CDR3 protein. Here the sample spans some 150,000 distinct CDR3 sequences, under 55% being singletons. The sequence came from a male donor with ankylosing spondylitis. The sequenced sample was synovial fluid, either unsorted or a sorted T cell fraction (not recorded which).

DNA of the CDR3: TGTGCCAGCAGTGAGACAGGGGCGAATCAGCCCCAGCATTTT. Translated, it gives CASSETGANQPQHF. This chain connects TRBV2 to TRBJ1-5; 8 nucleotides align to TRBD1. V shed 3 bases, J shed 4 bases, and the junction held 2 bases outside the gene matches. Germline-derived CDR1 and CDR2 are SNHLY and FYNNEI. CDR3 length equals 14 residues.